A selection of T cell receptor beta chains follows, all from one sample in a study of beta chain features in type 1 diabetes. The data were produced by immunoSEQ multiplex PCR, yet TCRdb's version contains in-frame clones alone and is incomplete. The data show hundreds of thousands of clones, over 10% seen once. Sequences were obtained from naive CD4+ T cells from blood. All receptors derive from a man between 18 and 35 years old in good health. Each CDR3 is given with its conserved first and last residue. The order of the fields is D gene, clone size, J gene, V gene, CDR3 DNA, CDR3 protein. D genes are given only for firm matches. Rows may omit the clone size; those that give it use once, few, many or a size class.

TRBD1 | . | TRBJ1-1 | TRBV18 | TGTGCCAGCTCAGCGACCGGGACAGGGGTTAACACTGATTTACTCTTT | CASSATGTGVNTDLLF
TRBD1 | . | TRBJ1-1 | TRBV19 | TGTGCCAGTAGCCCCCAGAGGACAGGGTCCACTGAAGCTTTCTTT | CASSPQRTGSTEAFF
. | . | TRBJ1-5 | TRBV7-2 | TGTGCCAGCAGCGTGCGGGGTATCAATCAGCCCCAGCATTTT | CASSVRGINQPQHF
TRBD2 | few | TRBJ2-5 | TRBV18 | TGTGCCAGCTCGAACCAAGAATTGGGACTACGTGGGACCCAGTACTTC | CASSNQELGLRGTQYF
. | . | TRBJ2-1 | TRBV4-2 | TGTGCCAGCAGCCAAAACCAGGGGAATGAGCAGTTCTTC | CASSQNQGNEQFF
. | few | TRBJ1-6 | TRBV6-1 | TGTGCCAGCAGTGAAGTAGACTCTAATTCACCCCTCCACTTT | CASSEVDSNSPLHF
. | . | TRBJ1-1 | TRBV9 | TGTGCCAGCAGCGTAATCTCGAGGGTTTACACTGAAGCTTTCTTT | CASSVISRVYTEAFF
TRBD2 | . | TRBJ2-3 | TRBV2 | TGTGCCAGCAGTGCCTACAGCGGGGGGGCTGGAGATACGCAGTATTTT | CASSAYSGGAGDTQYF
. | . | TRBJ1-1 | TRBV10-3 | TGTGCCATCAGTGGCCCCCCGGGCACTGAAGCTTTCTTT | CAISGPPGTEAFF
. | . | TRBJ2-5 | TRBV30 | TGTGCCTGGAGTGTAAACTACCAAGAGACCCAGTACTTC | CAWSVNYQETQYF
. | . | TRBJ2-7 | TRBV7-9 | TGTGCCAGCAGCTTAAGAGCCTACGAGCAGTACTTC | CASSLRAYEQYF
TRBD1 | . | TRBJ1-5 | TRBV28 | TGTGCCAGCAGTGACGGGACAGGGGTCGGTCAGCCCCAGCATTTT | CASSDGTGVGQPQHF
. | few | TRBJ2-7 | TRBV7-9 | TGTGCCAGCAGCTTAATCAGCTACGAGCAGTACTTC | CASSLISYEQYF
. | few | TRBJ2-3 | TRBV7-3 | TGTGCCAGCAGCTCTAGGGGTTTGGGGTCCACAGATACGCAGTATTTT | CASSSRGLGSTDTQYF
TRBD1 | few | TRBJ2-4 | TRBV27 | TGTGCCAGCAATCGGGTCGGACAGGGAAACATTCAGTACTTC | CASNRVGQGNIQYF
. | few | TRBJ1-1 | TRBV7-6 | TGTGCCAGCAGCTTACGAGCCATGAACACTGAAGCTTTCTTT | CASSLRAMNTEAFF
TRBD1 | . | TRBJ1-4 | TRBV18 | TGTGCCAGCTCACCAAGAACAGGGGGTCTAGAAAAACTGTTTTTT | CASSPRTGGLEKLFF
TRBD2 | . | TRBJ2-3 | TRBV4-2 | TGTGCCAGCAGCCAAGTCTCGACTAGCGGGGGGGTAACGCAGTATTTT | CASSQVSTSGGVTQYF
. | . | TRBJ2-7 | TRBV7-2 | TGTGCCAGCAGCTTAAGGCGGGGTGGGTCCTACGAGCAGTACTTC | CASSLRRGGSYEQYF
. | once | TRBJ2-7 | TRBV7-2 | TGTGCCAGCAGCTTAGGGACAGTACCCGAGCAGTACTTC | CASSLGTVPEQYF
. | few | TRBJ2-3 | TRBV6-5 | TGTGCCAGCAGTTACTCGACCTCTACCGGGACGCAGTATTTT | CASSYSTSTGTQYF
. | few | TRBJ2-5 | TRBV20-1 | TGCAGTGCTCCCCGTCCAGAGACCCAGTACTTC | CSAPRPETQYF
. | . | TRBJ1-4 | TRBV27 | TGTGCCAGCCGAAAACAGTGGGTCAATGAAAAACTGTTTTTT | CASRKQWVNEKLFF
TRBD1 | . | TRBJ1-2 | TRBV28 | TGTGCCAGCAGTTTACAAGACAGGGACGATGGCTACACCTTC | CASSLQDRDDGYTF
. | few | TRBJ2-7 | TRBV9 | TGTGCCAGCAGCGCCTCGACAGCCTACGAGCAGTACTTC | CASSASTAYEQYF
. | few | TRBJ1-1 | TRBV19 | TGTGCCAGTAGTACCCGCGATGGGGGCTACAGTGAAGCTTTCTTT | CASSTRDGGYSEAFF
TRBD2 | . | TRBJ2-7 | TRBV7-2 | TGTGCCAGCAGCTTAGGGCTAGCGGGGATGCGGAGGCAGTACTTC | CASSLGLAGMRRQYF
TRBD2 | . | TRBJ2-7 | TRBV27 | TGTGCCAGCAGAACCGGACTAGCGCACGTCTACGAGCAGTACTTC | CASRTGLAHVYEQYF
. | . | TRBJ2-7 | TRBV21-1 | TGTGCCAGCAGCAAGGGCAGCTACGAGCAGTACTTC | CASSKGSYEQYF
. | . | TRBJ2-6 | TRBV11-3 | TGTGCCACCGGCTCTGGGGCCAACGTCCTGACTTTC | CATGSGANVLTF
. | . | TRBJ2-2 | TRBV7-2 | TGTGCCAGCTCTCGGCGGGGGAACACCGGGGAGCTGTTTTTT | CASSRRGNTGELFF
TRBD1 | . | TRBJ1-2 | TRBV7-2 | TGTGCCAGCAGCTCGGGACAGCCCTGGGGCTATGGCTACACCTTC | CASSSGQPWGYGYTF
. | few | TRBJ1-2 | TRBV27 | TGTGCCAGCAGTCCGAGGGTCTTTAACTATGGCTACACCTTC | CASSPRVFNYGYTF